This T cell receptor beta chain was recorded in a study of shared clonotypes between healthy human individuals. Study information: Donors had three CD4 naive, three CD4 memory, two CD8 naive and one CD8 memory plate apiece. The study, taken as a whole, reports: Read depth was anticipated to influence clonotype sharing among donors.

The germline gives CDR1 MNHEY, CDR2 SVGAGI. The length of the CDR3 is 14 residues. Researchers partitioned CD4+ cells into CD45RA+ naive and CD45RA-negative memory subsets. Notes on this clone: Its target is not known.

The data were produced by immunoSEQ multiplex PCR, yet TCRdb's version contains in-frame clones alone and is incomplete. This sample has millions of clones, with 85% to 95% found just once. The rearrangement links TRBV6-5 to TRBJ2-5; 9 bases line up with TRBD2. The J call may be faulty, since TRBJ2-7 better matches the DNA end. The source of this sequence is a man younger than 30 in good health. Sequencing used naive CD4+ T cells sorted from blood. Specified subset: CD45RA+ positively selected. This CDR3 reads CASSLTSGTYEQYF. CDR3 DNA: TGTGCCAGCAGCCTGACTAGCGGAACCTACGAGCAGTACTTC.